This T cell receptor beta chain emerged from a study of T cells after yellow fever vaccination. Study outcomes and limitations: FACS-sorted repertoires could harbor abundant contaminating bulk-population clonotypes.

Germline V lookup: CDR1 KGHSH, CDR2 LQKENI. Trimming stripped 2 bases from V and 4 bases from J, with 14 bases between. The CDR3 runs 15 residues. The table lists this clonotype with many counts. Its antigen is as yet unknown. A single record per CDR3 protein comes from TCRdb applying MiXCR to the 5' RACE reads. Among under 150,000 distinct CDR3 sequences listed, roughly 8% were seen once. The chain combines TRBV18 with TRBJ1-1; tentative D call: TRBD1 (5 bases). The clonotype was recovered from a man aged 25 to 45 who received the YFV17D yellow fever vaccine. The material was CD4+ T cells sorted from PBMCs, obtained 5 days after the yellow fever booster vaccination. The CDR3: CASSPNGGESTEAFF. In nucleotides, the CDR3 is TGTGCCAGCTCACCAAATGGGGGGGAGAGCACTGAAGCTTTCTTT.